This is a list of T cell receptor beta chains from one sample in a study of OX40 agonist ivuxolimab in advanced cancers. Here immunoSEQ multiplex PCR was the method, and the copy in TCRdb shows in-frame clones only, minus some. The profile shows tens of thousands of clones, around 86% of them singletons. This sample comprised CD4+ or CD8+ T cells sorted from blood, obtained in a trial of the OX40 agonist ivuxolimab. The origin of the receptors is an adult with an advanced solid tumor such as melanoma, head and neck, liver or kidney cancer. CDR3s include the opening cysteine and the closing phenylalanine or tryptophan. The D gene is left open where the match is weak. The size entry is marked missing in some rows and otherwise reads once, few, many or a size class.

TRBJ2-7,TRBD2,once,TRBV5-1,TGCGCCAGCAGCGACCAGGGAGGGGTGGGAGAGCAGTACTTC,CASSDQGGVGEQYF
TRBJ2-7,.,.,TRBV7-2,TGTGCCAGCAGCTTATCCGACAGCTACTACGAGCAGTACTTC,CASSLSDSYYEQYF
TRBJ2-5,TRBD2,.,TRBV27,TGTGCCAGCAGTGCGGGGGGTGGGGCCCAGTACTTC,CASSAGGGAQYF
TRBJ2-5,.,.,TRBV5-1,TGCGCCAGCAGCTCCCAGCCACTAGTCGGGGGTGGCCAAGAGACCCAGTACTTC,CASSSQPLVGGGQETQYF
TRBJ2-1,TRBD2,few,TRBV4-1,TGCGCCAGCAGCCAGGGACTAGCGGGATCCAGGTTCTTC,CASSQGLAGSRFF
TRBJ2-4,.,.,TRBV2,TGTGCCAGCAGGAAACAGGGGACTACAGGCAAAAACATTCAGTACTTC,CASRKQGTTGKNIQYF
TRBJ2-5,.,.,TRBV7-9,TGTGCCAGCAGATCAGAAGAGACCCAGTACTTC,CASRSEETQYF
TRBJ1-2,.,.,TRBV27,TGTGCCAGCAGTTCCGACACTCAGGGGAACTATGGCTACACCTTC,CASSSDTQGNYGYTF
TRBJ2-6,.,once,TRBV5-6,TGTGCCAGCAGCTTGGTGTCGGGGCGGACATATGGGGCCAACGTCCTGACTTTC,CASSLVSGRTYGANVLTF
TRBJ1-1,.,.,TRBV6-5,TGTGCCAGCAGTTACTCGGACTTCTTGAACACTGAAGCTTTCTTT,CASSYSDFLNTEAFF
TRBJ1-5,.,.,TRBV30,TGTGCCTACTCCGGGCAGGGGAATCAGCCCCAGCATTTT,CAYSGQGNQPQHF
TRBJ1-6,TRBD1,.,TRBV30,TGTGCCTGGAGTAAACGACAGGGGGCGAGATCCTATAATTCACCCCTCCACTTT,CAWSKRQGARSYNSPLHF
TRBJ2-3,TRBD2,.,TRBV14,TGTGCCAGCAGGCGCAGCGGGGGTTCAGATACGCAGTATTTT,CASRRSGGSDTQYF
TRBJ1-1,TRBD1,.,TRBV28,TGTGCCAGCAGTTCTACAGGGGTTCCGAGTGCTGAAGCTTTCTTT,CASSSTGVPSAEAFF
TRBJ1-2,.,.,TRBV25-1,TGTGCCAGCAGTGAAATTGTGGGGAATAACTATGGCTACACCTTC,CASSEIVGNNYGYTF
TRBJ1-4,.,.,TRBV28,TGTGCCAGCAGTAATCGGGAAAAACTGTTTTTT,CASSNREKLFF
TRBJ2-5,TRBD2,.,TRBV4-1,TGCGCCAGCAGCCCCCGAGTTGGTAGCGGGGGGATGGTGACCCAGTACTTC,CASSPRVGSGGMVTQYF
TRBJ1-5,.,few,TRBV5-4,TGTGCCAGCAGCTTAGGGGGGGAGCCCCAGCATTTT,CASSLGGEPQHF
TRBJ2-3,.,.,TRBV9,TGTGCCAGCAGGGACTTAACAGATACGCAGTATTTT,CASRDLTDTQYF
TRBJ2-1,TRBD2,.,TRBV11-1,TGTGCCAGCAGCCGGACTAGCGGGGAGTCGGACAATGAGCAGTTCTTC,CASSRTSGESDNEQFF
TRBJ2-7,.,.,TRBV4-2,TGTGCCAGCAGCCAAGCCGGTGAGCAGTACTTC,CASSQAGEQYF
TRBJ1-1,.,.,TRBV7-2,TGTGCCAGCAGCTTGGACCGAAGGAACACTGAAGCTTTCTTT,CASSLDRRNTEAFF
TRBJ2-2,TRBD1,.,TRBV12-5,TGTGCTAGTGGTTTGGTCCGGGACAGGGGGCCCGGGGAGCTGTTTTTT,CASGLVRDRGPGELFF
TRBJ1-2,TRBD1,once,TRBV5-1,TGCGCCAGCAGCTCGCTAACAGGGGCCTATGGCTACACCTTC,CASSSLTGAYGYTF
TRBJ1-1,.,.,TRBV27,TGTGCCAGCAACCTCGGGGCGGGGACTGAAGCTTTCTTT,CASNLGAGTEAFF
TRBJ1-1,.,.,TRBV29-1,TGCAGCGTTGCTCCAGGGGCGGTGGGGGGCACTGAAGCTTTCTTT,CSVAPGAVGGTEAFF
TRBJ2-2,.,few,TRBV6-6,TGTGCCAGCAGTCCGCGGACACCCACCGGGGAGCTGTTTTTT,CASSPRTPTGELFF